This entry is about one T cell receptor (beta chain). Its antigen remains undetermined. Base qualities are missing; no much larger clone stands one base away. Library prep was done by PCR. Sequencing took place on an Illumina HiSeq 2500. To reduce PCR and sequencing biases, unique molecular identifiers were built into the TCR beta cDNA libraries. Every 1 to 10 million input T cells yielded 500,000 or so cDNA molecules, meaning each molecule approximated one T cell. Patient libraries were prepared and sequenced with the same protocol used for the earlier healthy control dataset. Within a given batch, samples were prepared together, multiplexed and sequenced on the same HiSeq lane. Per the authors' processing: Raw barcoded reads were processed with MIGEC, and single-read molecular identifier groups were discarded before consensus assembly and CDR3 extraction. VDJtools was used for post-analysis of the clonotype tables, and diversity was normalized by down-sampling every dataset to the size of the smallest sample. Repertoire overlap clustering matched CDR3 amino acid but not nucleotide sequences to correct batch-related cross-sample contamination. Using fastp trimming at Q25 and MiXCR clonotype assembly, TCRdb reanalyzed the public sequencing data and kept in-frame beta chains. Under each unique CDR3 protein, matching rows form one entry showing the most common genes and DNA. The V and J calls, along with clone size, are taken from TCRdb and not from the paper's own processing. The sample yields some 450,000 distinct CDR3 sequences; 45% were counted once. Clones ranked in the top ten supply around 10% of the sample.

The germline V gene supplies CDR1 SNHLY and CDR2 FYNNEI. Spanning cysteine to phenylalanine, the CDR3 consists of 16 amino acids. Of all the DNA, just the CDR3 is kept, 48 bases in frame from base 1. To demonstrate the VDJtools post-analysis software, TCR beta repertoires were profiled from the peripheral blood of more than ten young patients with multiple sclerosis. Multiple sclerosis patients were children and adolescents aged roughly 6 to 17 years. This entry comes from a study of post-analysis software for immune sequencing data (dated by TCRdb to between 2014 and 2016). Background for the entire study: Recorded disease courses included relapsing-remitting, secondary progressive and progressive-relapsing multiple sclerosis, with some patients lacking subtype annotation. The patient repertoires were compared against about a dozen previously published healthy control repertoires obtained from donors aged about 6 to 26 years. A subset of samples was prepared in parallel using single-end sample barcoding, then pooled and co-amplified after Illumina adapter ligation. The research as a whole found: Compared with controls, multiple sclerosis patients had significantly lower normalized Chao1 diversity, a finding suggesting substantial peripheral T-cell clonal expansion. Direct clustering with F measure revealed strong co-clustering of samples prepared in the same batch, which led to a batch-effect correction. The control group was slightly older than the multiple sclerosis patient group. Patients showed significantly higher frequencies than controls for 4 or 5 TRBV segments, among them TRBV5-6, TRBV5-1 and TRBV20-1.

The material sequenced was blood. The TCR originated in a girl aged 5-17 years with multiple sclerosis. The chain links TRBV2 with TRBJ2-4; no D gene call is confident. The end of the DNA fits TRBJ2-7 better, so the J call may be wrong. DNA sequence: TGTGCCAGCAACTTAATGGCCCTCTCCGAAACCTACGAGCAGTACTTC. Translated, it gives CASNLMALSETYEQYF.